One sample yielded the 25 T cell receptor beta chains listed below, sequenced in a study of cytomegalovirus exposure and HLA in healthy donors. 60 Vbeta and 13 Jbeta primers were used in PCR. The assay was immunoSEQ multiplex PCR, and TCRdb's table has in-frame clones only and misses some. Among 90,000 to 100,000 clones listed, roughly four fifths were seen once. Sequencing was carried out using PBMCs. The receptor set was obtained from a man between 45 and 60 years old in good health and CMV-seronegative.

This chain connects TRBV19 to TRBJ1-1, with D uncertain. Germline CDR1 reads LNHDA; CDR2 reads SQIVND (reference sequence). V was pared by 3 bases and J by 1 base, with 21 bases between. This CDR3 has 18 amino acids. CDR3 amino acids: CASSMLPGFGRRNTEAFF. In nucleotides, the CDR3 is TGTGCCAGTAGTATGTTACCAGGTTTTGGGCGAAGGAACACTGAAGCTTTCTTT.

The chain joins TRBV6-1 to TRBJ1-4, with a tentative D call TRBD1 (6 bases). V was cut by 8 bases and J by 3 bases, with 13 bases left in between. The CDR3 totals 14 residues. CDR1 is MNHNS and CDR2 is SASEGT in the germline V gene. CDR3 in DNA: TGTGCCAGCGCTAACAGGGCCGCTAATGAAAAACTGTTTTTT. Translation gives CASANRAANEKLFF.

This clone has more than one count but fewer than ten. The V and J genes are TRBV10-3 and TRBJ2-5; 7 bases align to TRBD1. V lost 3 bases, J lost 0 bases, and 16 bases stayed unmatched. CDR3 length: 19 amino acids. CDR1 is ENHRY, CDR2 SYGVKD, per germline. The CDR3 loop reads CAISDTGTDLPLYQETQYF. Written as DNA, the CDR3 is TGTGCCATCAGTGACACCGGGACAGACCTCCCCCTCTACCAAGAGACCCAGTACTTC.

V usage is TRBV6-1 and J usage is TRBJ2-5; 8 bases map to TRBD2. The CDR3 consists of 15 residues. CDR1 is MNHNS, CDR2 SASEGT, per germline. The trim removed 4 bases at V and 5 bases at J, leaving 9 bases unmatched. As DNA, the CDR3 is TGTGCCAGCAGTGGTACGGGAGGGGGGGAGGAGACCCAGTACTTC. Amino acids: CASSGTGGGEETQYF.

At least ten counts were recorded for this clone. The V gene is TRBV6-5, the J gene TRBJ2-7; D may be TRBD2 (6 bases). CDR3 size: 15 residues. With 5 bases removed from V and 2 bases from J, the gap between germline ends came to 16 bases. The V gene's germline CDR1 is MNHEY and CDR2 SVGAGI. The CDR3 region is CASSPLAGRTYEQYF. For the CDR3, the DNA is TGTGCCAGCAGTCCCCTTGCGGGAAGAACCTACGAGCAGTACTTC.

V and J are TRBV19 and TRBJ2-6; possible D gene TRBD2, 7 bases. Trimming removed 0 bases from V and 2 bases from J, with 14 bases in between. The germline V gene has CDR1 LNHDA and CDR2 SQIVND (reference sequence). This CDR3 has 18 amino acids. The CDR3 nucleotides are TGTGCCAGTAGTATAGATGGGGGGGCAGCGGCTGGGGCCAACGTCCTGACTTTC. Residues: CASSIDGGAAAGANVLTF. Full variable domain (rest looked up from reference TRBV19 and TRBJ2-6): DGGITQSPKYLFRKEGQNVTLSCEQNLNHDAMYWYRQDPGQGLRLIYYSQIVNDFQKGDIAEGYSVSREKKESFPLTVTSAQKNPTAFYLCASSIDGGAAAGANVLTFGAGSRLTVL.

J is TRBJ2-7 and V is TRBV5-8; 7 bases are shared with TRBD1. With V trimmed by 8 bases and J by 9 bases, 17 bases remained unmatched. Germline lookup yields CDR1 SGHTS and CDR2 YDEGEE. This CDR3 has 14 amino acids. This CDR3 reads CASIRDSEASGQYF. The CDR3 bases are TGTGCCAGTATCCGGGACAGCGAAGCTAGTGGGCAGTACTTC.

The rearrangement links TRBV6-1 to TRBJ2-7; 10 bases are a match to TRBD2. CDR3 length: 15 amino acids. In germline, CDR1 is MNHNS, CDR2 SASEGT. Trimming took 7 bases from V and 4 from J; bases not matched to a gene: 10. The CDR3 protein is CASTLAGGYKYEQYF. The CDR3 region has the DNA TGTGCCAGCACATTAGCGGGAGGTTATAAATACGAGCAGTACTTC.

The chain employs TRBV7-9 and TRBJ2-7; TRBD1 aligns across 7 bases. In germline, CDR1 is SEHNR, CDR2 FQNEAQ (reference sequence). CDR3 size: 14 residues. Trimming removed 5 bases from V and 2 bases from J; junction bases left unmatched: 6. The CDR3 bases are TGTGCCAGCAGCCCCTCGGGACAGCCCTACGAGCAGTACTTC. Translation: CASSPSGQPYEQYF.

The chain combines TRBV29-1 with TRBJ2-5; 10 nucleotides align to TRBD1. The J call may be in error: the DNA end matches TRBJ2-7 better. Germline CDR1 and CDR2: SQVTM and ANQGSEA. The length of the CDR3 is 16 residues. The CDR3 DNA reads TGCAGCGTTGATGGCTTCCCGGGACAGGGGCCCTACGAGCAGTACTTC. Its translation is CSVDGFPGQGPYEQYF.

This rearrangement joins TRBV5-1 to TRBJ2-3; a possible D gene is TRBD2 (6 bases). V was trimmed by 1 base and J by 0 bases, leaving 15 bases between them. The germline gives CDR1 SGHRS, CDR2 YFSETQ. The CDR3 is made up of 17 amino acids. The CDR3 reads CASSLRGGSLSTDTQYF. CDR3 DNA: TGCGCCAGCAGCTTGAGGGGAGGATCCCTTAGCACAGATACGCAGTATTTT.

CDR3 nucleotide sequence: TGTGCCAGCAGCTTATCACAGGGGTCCGGGGAAAAACTGTTTTTT. Its protein product is CASSLSQGSGEKLFF. The chain employs TRBV7-6 and TRBJ1-4; 7 bases align to TRBD1. Germline V CDR1 and CDR2: SGHVS, FNYEAQ. V shed 2 bases, J shed 8 bases, and the junction held 8 bases outside the gene matches. CDR3 length: 15 amino acids.

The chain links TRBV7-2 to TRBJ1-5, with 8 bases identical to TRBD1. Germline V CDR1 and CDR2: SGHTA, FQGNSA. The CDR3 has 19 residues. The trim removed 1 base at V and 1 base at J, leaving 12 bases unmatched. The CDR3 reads CASSLEGDRTPYSNQPQHF. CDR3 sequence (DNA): TGTGCCAGCAGCTTAGAAGGGGACAGGACTCCTTACAGCAATCAGCCCCAGCATTTT.

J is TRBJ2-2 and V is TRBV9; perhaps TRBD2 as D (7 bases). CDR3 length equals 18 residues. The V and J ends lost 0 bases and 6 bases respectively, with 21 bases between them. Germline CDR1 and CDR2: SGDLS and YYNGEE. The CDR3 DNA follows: TGTGCCAGCAGCGTAGCAAGAGGGGGGGGCGGGGGAGCCGGGGAGCTGTTTTTT. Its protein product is CASSVARGGGGGAGELFF.

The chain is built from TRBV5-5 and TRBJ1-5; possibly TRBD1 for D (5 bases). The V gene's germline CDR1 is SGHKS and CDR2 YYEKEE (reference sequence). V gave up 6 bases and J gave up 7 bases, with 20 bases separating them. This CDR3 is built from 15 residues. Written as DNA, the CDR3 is TGTGCCAGCACCGTGGTGGGGGGACTCGGCCAGCCCCAGCATTTT. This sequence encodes CASTVVGGLGQPQHF. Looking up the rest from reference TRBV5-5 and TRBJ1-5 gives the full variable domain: DAGVTQSPTHLIKTRGQQVTLRCSPISGHKSVSWYQQVLGQGPQFIFQYYEKEERGRGNFPDRFSARQFPNYSSELNVNALLLGDSALYLCASTVVGGLGQPQHFGDGTRLSIL.

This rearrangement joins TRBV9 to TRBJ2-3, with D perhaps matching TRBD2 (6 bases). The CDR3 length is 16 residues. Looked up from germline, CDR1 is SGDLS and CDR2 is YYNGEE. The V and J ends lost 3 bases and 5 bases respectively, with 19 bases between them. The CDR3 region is CASSAWDSATLDTQYF. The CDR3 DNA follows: TGTGCCAGCAGCGCCTGGGACTCCGCAACTTTAGATACGCAGTATTTT.

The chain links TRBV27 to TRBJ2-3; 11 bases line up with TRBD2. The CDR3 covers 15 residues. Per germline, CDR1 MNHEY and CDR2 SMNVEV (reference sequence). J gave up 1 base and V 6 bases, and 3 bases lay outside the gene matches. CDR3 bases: TGTGCCAGCAGATTTAGCGGGAGGGGCACAGATACGCAGTATTTT. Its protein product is CASRFSGRGTDTQYF.

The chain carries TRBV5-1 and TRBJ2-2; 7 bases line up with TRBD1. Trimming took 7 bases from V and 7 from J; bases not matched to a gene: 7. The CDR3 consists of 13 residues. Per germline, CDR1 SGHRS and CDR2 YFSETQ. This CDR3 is CASGDSQHGELFF. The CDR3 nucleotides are TGCGCCAGCGGGGACAGCCAACACGGGGAGCTGTTTTTT. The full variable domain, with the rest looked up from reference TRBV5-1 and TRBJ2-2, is KAGVTQTPRYLIKTRGQQVTLSCSPISGHRSVSWYQQTPGQGLQFLFEYFSETQRNKGNFPGRFSGRQFSNSRSEMNVSTLELGDSALYLCASGDSQHGELFFGEGSRLTVL.

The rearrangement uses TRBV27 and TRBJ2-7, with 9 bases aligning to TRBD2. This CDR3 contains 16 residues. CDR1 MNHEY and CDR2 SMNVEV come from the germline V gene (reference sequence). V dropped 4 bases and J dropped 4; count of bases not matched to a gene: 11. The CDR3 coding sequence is TGTGCCAGCAGTTATGCAGCGGGAGGTTTATTTTACGAGCAGTACTTC. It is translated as CASSYAAGGLFYEQYF.

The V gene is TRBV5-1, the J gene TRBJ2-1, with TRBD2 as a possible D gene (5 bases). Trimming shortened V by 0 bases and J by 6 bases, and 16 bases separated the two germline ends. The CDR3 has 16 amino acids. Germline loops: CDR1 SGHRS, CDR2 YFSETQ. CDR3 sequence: CASSLAHYPEGNEQFF. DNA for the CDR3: TGCGCCAGCAGCTTGGCCCACTACCCAGAGGGCAATGAGCAGTTCTTC.

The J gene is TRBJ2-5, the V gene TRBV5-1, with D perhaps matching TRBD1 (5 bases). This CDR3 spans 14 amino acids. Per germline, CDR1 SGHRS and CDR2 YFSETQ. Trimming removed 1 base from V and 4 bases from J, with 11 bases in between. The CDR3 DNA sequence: TGCGCCAGCAGCTTGATGGGGCCGGCAGAGACCCAGTACTTC. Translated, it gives CASSLMGPAETQYF.

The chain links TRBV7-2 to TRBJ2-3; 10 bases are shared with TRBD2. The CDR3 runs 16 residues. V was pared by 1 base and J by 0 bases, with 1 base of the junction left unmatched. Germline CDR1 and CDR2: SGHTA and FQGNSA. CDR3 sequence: CASSLGSGRSTDTQYF. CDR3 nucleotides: TGTGCCAGCAGCTTAGGTAGCGGGAGGAGCACAGATACGCAGTATTTT.

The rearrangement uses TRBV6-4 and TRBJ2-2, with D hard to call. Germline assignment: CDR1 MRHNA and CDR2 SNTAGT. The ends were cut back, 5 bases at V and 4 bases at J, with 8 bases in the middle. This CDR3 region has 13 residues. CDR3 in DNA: TGTGCCAGCAGTATTCTACCCACCGGGGAGCTGTTTTTT. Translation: CASSILPTGELFF.

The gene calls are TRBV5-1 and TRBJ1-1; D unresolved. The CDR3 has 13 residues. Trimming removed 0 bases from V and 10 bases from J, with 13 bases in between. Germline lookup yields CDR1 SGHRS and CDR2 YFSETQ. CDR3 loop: CASSLAEGRGAFF. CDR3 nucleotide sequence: TGCGCCAGCAGCTTGGCCGAGGGTCGCGGAGCTTTCTTT.

The CDR3 here is CASSSGTSQETQYF. CDR3 DNA sequence: TGTGCCAGCAGCTCCGGGACAAGTCAAGAGACCCAGTACTTC. The chain combines TRBV7-9 with TRBJ2-5; D might be TRBD1 (6 bases). Looked up from germline, CDR1 is SEHNR and CDR2 is FQNEAQ (reference sequence). The V gene lost 4 bases and the J gene lost 2 bases, with 11 bases spanning the gap. This CDR3 has 14 amino acids.